This entry describes one TCR beta chain. Its antigen is currently unknown. For TCR beta, cDNA was produced by 5'RACE template switching with UMIs. For each CDR3 protein, TCRdb gives one entry from its re-call of the 5' RACE reads, without DNA. Across 350,000 to 450,000 distinct CDR3 sequences, the top ten clones capture 5.2% of the sample. Germline V gene data show CDR1 as SGHRS and CDR2 as YFSETQ. There are 17 residues in the CDR3. The entry originates in a study of T cells expressing NK-cell markers. Across the whole study: Most of the eight sequenced donors tested HCMV-seropositive; one tested seronegative.

Whole-study results and caveats: Certain NKG2C+ T cell clones were expanded, and their HCMV specificity remained unclear. Once again these clonotypes came out on top in the CD3+CD56-NKG2C+ fraction of a few donors.

This TCR came from a man aged 18 to 69 in good health. The chain has TRBV5-1 and TRBJ2-6; TCRdb's D call of TRBD1 is untestable without DNA. The sample was blood T cells: a sorted CD56 or NKG2C T cell subset, CD4+ or CD8+ T cells, or bulk PBMC T cells (not recorded which). CDR3 sequence reads: CASSWRDRGTGANVLTF.